This TCR beta chain stems from a study of T cells in localized non-small cell lung cancer (dated by TCRdb to 2019 to 2021). Regarding the study in general: The study analyzed T cell repertoires of 236 early-stage NSCLC patients, comparing tumors and uninvolved tumor-adjacent lungs. All 230 or so NSCLC patients in the cohort were treatment-naive and had localized lung tumors that were resected. A mean age of around 66 years was recorded for the NSCLC patients, of whom roughly 130 were male and some 100 were female. Beyond this particular receptor, the publication reports: A median of roughly 60 of the top 100 tumor clones turned up in the paired uninvolved adjacent lung, and 28 of those clones also ranked among the top 100 of that same adjacent lung. Longer overall survival was associated with higher T cell density in blood, whereas shorter survival was associated with higher clonality in adjacent lung. Multi-region tumor sequencing was not performed, so intratumor heterogeneity could not be excluded. Uninvolved tumor-adjacent lung showed the highest T cell clonality, higher than tumor, which suggests more focused antigenic responses in the uninvolved tumor-adjacent lung. Because the study design was exploratory, TCR variables were selected using unadjusted p-values without false-discovery rate correction.

With respect to this clone: Its antigen is not yet known. Qualities for individual bases were not recorded, and no much larger clone is one base off.

Looking up the germline V gene yields CDR1 SQVTM and CDR2 ANQGSEA. Counted from cysteine to phenylalanine, this CDR3 has 16 amino acids. Only CDR3 DNA is held: 48 bases, read in frame from base 1. Clipping removes 5 bases from V and 4 bases from J, with 16 as the unmatched junction base count. At diagnosis, peripheral blood, uninvolved tumor-adjacent lung and tumor were collected and were preserved as a mix of fresh-frozen and FFPE material. Blood samples were analyzed as peripheral blood mononuclear cells for TCR repertoire profiling. TCR beta CDR3 regions were sequenced from DNA using the immunoSEQ Assay. The published analysis was carried out like this. To compute T cell density, TCR beta template counts were normalized to usable DNA, which was estimated by amplifying housekeeping genes. Using the preseqR package, richness was estimated by extrapolating to 120,000 templates for tissue samples and 400,000 templates for PBMC samples. Clonality was taken to be one minus Pielou's evenness. Tissue-enriched TCRs were identified by differential abundance testing using productive amino-acid clonotypes, minimum total count 5 and alpha 0.1. Repertoire overlap between compartments was quantified with the Jaccard Index and Morisita Overlap Index. TCR beta CDR3s were clustered by GLIPH together with public tetramer-defined viral CDR3s, and at least three viral sequences plus V-gene enrichment were required for viral motifs. TCRdb provides this immuneACCESS table in a form limited to in-frame rearrangements. Some clones are lacking; in checked studies, under half of them reflect an unresolved V gene, and why the rest are absent is not known. The V and J calls and clone size are taken from that table; D and trimming were inferred from the DNA. A total of around 64,000 clones appear in this sample, 70% to 90% of them only once. 20% to 25% of the sample comes from the top ten.

The clonotype comes from a man aged 40 to 75 with stage I squamous cell lung carcinoma. Recombination connected TRBV29-1 to TRBJ2-7, with 8 bases in between that match TRBD1. Sequencing was performed on peripheral blood, taken before any cancer treatment. Here the CDR3 is given as CSVLRRTGRGAYEQYF. The DNA is TGCAGCGTTCTCCGACGGACAGGGAGAGGGGCGTACGAGCAGTACTTC.